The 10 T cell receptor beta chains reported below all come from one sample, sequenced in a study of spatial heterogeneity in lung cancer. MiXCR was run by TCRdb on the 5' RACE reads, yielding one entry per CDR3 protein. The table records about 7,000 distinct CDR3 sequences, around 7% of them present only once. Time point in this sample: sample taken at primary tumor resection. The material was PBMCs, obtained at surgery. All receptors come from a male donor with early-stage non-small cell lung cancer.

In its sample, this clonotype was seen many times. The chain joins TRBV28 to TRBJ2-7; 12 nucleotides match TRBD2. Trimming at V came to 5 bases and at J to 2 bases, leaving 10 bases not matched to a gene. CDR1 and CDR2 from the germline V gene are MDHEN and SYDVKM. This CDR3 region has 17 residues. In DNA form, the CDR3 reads TGTGCCAGCAGTCCCCCCGGACTAGCGGGGATGGCCTACGAGCAGTACTTC. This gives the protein CASSPPGLAGMAYEQYF.

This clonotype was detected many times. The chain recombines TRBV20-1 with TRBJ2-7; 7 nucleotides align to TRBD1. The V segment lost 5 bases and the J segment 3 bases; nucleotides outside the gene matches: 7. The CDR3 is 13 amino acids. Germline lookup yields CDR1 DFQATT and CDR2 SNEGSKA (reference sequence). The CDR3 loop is CSAAGTESYEQYV. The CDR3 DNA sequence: TGCAGTGCTGCTGGGACAGAGAGCTACGAGCAGTACGTC.

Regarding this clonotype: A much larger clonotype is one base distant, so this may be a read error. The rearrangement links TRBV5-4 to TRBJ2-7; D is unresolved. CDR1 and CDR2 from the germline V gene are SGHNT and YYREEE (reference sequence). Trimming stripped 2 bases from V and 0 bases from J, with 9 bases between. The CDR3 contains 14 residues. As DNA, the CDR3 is TGTGCCAGCAGCTTAGGGATGGCCTCCTACGAGCAGTACTTC. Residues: CASSLGMASYEQYF.

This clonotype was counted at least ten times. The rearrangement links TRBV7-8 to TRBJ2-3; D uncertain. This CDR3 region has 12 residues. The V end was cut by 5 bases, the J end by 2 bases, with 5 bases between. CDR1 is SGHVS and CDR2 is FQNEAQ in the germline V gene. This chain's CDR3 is CASSPPTDTQYF. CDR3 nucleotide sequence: TGTGCCAGCAGCCCACCCACAGATACGCAGTATTTT.

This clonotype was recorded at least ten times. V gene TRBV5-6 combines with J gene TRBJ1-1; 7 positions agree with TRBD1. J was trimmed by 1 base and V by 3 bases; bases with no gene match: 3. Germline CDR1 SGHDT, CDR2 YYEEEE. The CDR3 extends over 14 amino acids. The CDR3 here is CASSSTGTNTEAFF. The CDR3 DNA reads TGTGCCAGCAGCTCGACAGGGACGAACACTGAAGCTTTCTTT.

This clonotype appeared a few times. The CDR3 DNA is TGTGCCACCAGTGATATGACGACAGACTACTACAATGAGCAGTTCTTC. Its translation: CATSDMTTDYYNEQFF. This chain links TRBV24-1 with TRBJ2-1, with D perhaps being TRBD1 or TRBD2 (5 bases each). The CDR3 consists of 16 residues. Trimming took 3 bases from V and 3 from J, leaving 14 bases between them. Germline CDR1 reads KGHDR; CDR2 reads SFDVKD.

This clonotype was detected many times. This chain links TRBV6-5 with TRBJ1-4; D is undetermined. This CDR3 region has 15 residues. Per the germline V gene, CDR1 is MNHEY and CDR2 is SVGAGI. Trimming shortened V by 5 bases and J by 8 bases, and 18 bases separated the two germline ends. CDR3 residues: CASSLRTPRTEKLFF. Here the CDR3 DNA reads TGTGCCAGCAGTCTCCGGACCCCACGCACCGAAAAACTGTTTTTT.

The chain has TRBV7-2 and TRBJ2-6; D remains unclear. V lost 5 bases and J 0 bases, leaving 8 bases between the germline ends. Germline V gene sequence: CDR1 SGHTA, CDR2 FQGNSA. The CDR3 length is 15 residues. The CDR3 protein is CASSKGLSGANVLTF. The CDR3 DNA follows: TGTGCCAGCAGCAAAGGGCTCTCTGGGGCCAACGTCCTGACTTTC.

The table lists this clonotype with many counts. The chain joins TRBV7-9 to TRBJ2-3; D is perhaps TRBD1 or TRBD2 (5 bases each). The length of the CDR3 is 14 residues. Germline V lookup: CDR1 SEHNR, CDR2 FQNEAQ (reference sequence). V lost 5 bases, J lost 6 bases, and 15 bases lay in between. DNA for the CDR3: TGTGCCAGCAGCGGGACCGCGTCCAGGGATACGCAGTATTTT. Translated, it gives CASSGTASRDTQYF. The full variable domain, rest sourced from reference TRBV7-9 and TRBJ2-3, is DTGVSQNPRHKITKRGQNVTFRCDPISEHNRLYWYRQTLGQGPEFLTYFQNEAQLEKSRLLSDRFSAERPKGSFSTLEIQRTEQGDSAMYLCASSGTASRDTQYFGPGTRLTVL.

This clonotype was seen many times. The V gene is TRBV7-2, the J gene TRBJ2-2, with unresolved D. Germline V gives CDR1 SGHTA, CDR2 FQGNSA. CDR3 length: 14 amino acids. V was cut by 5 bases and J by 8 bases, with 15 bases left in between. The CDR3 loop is CASSPDPTRGELFF. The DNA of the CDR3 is TGTGCCAGCAGCCCGGACCCAACAAGGGGGGAGCTGTTTTTT.